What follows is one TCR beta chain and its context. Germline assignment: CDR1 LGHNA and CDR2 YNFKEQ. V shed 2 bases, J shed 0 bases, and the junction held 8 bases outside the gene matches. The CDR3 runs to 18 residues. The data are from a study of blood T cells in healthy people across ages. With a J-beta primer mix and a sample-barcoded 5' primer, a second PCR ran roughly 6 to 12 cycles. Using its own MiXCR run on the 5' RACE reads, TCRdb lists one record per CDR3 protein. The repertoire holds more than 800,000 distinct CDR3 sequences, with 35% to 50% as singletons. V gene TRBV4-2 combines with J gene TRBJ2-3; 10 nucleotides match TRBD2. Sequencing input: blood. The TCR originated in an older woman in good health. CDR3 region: CASSQSIAGGASTDTQYF. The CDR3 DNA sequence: TGTGCCAGCAGCCAATCTATAGCGGGGGGCGCTAGCACAGATACGCAGTATTTT.